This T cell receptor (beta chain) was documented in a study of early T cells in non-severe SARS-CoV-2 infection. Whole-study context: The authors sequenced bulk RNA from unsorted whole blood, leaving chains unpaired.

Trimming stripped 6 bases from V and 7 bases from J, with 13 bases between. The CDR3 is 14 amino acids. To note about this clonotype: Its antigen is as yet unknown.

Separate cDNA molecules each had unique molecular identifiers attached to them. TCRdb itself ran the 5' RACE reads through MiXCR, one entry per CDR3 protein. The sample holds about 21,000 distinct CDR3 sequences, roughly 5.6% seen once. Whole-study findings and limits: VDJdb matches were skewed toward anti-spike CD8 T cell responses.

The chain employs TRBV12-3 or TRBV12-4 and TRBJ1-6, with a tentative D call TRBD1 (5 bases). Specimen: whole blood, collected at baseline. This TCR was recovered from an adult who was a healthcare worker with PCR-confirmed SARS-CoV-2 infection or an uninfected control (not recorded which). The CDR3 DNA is TGTGCCAGCAGGGAAGGAGGGACCAATTCACCCCTCCACTTT. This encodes CASREGGTNSPLHF.